These 25 T cell receptor beta chains were sequenced from one sample in a study of T cell repertoires in ileal Crohn's disease. Generated by immunoSEQ multiplex PCR, the TCRdb table keeps only in-frame clones and is missing some. The table includes some 10,000 clones, about 76% detected once. The sequencing input was ileal tissue. All receptors come from an adult with Crohn's disease.

V is TRBV19 and J is TRBJ2-3; 7 nucleotides line up with TRBD1. The ends lost 6 bases at V and 6 bases at J; junction bases unmatched: 12. Germline-derived CDR1 and CDR2 are LNHDA and SQIVND (reference sequence). The CDR3 runs to 15 residues. In DNA form, the CDR3 reads TGTGCCAGTAGCGGGCCGTTGGACAGGCTTGATACGCAGTATTTT. This translates into CASSGPLDRLDTQYF.

In nucleotides, the CDR3 is TGTGCCAGCAGCTTAGGCGCTCGGGGGGTGGTTGGGGGCTACACCTTC. Protein sequence: CASSLGARGVVGGYTF. This chain uses TRBV7-2 with TRBJ1-2, with a weak D call TRBD1 (5 bases). The germline V and J ends were trimmed by 1 base and 8 bases, with 20 bases remaining between them. Germline lookup yields CDR1 SGHTA and CDR2 FQGNSA. CDR3 size: 16 residues.

This rearrangement joins TRBV27 to TRBJ1-4, with 10 positions matching TRBD1. CDR3 size: 14 residues. J gave up 7 bases and V 6 bases, and 5 bases lay outside the gene matches. CDR1 MNHEY and CDR2 SMNVEV come from the germline V gene (reference sequence). The CDR3 coding sequence is TGTGCCAGCAGGGAATGGACAGGGGGTGAAAAACTGTTTTTT. This gives the protein CASREWTGGEKLFF.

This clone was detected only a few times. The chain has TRBV7-9 and TRBJ2-2; TRBD1 agrees at 10 bases. The CDR3 totals 12 residues. The V gene end was trimmed by 11 bases and the J gene end by 7 bases; junction bases not matched to a gene: 4. CDR1 and CDR2 from the germline V gene are SEHNR and FQNEAQ (reference sequence). The chain's CDR3 is CAPGQGHGELFF. As DNA, the CDR3 is TGTGCCCCGGGACAGGGGCACGGGGAGCTGTTTTTT.

This chain connects TRBV9 to TRBJ2-1; D not resolved. V was clipped by 0 bases and J by 8 bases, with 15 bases between them. Per the germline V gene, CDR1 is SGDLS and CDR2 is YYNGEE. CDR3 length: 15 amino acids. The CDR3 reads CASSVVAVGADEQFF. The CDR3 DNA reads TGTGCCAGCAGCGTAGTTGCGGTTGGCGCCGATGAGCAGTTCTTC.

The chain uses TRBV28 and TRBJ1-2; weak D call: TRBD1 (6 bases). CDR1 MDHEN and CDR2 SYDVKM come from the germline V gene. The V end was cut by 6 bases, the J end by 8 bases, with 13 bases between. This CDR3 region has 12 residues. The CDR3 loop reads CASSPGARGYTF. CDR3 DNA sequence: TGTGCCAGCAGCCCAGGGGCGCGGGGCTACACCTTC.

The chain links TRBV5-6 to TRBJ1-1, with D uncertain. Germline CDR1 is SGHDT and CDR2 is YYEEEE. This CDR3 is built from 14 residues. Trimming pared 0 bases from V and 0 bases from J, leaving 6 bases between. The CDR3 bases are TGTGCCAGCAGCTTGGTCGGGGTGAACACTGAAGCTTTCTTT. This translates into CASSLVGVNTEAFF.

The chain has TRBV9 and TRBJ1-5; 8 bases fit TRBD1. The CDR3 has 15 amino acids. Germline assignment: CDR1 SGDLS and CDR2 YYNGEE. V lost 0 bases and J lost 4; bases outside the gene matches: 3. The CDR3 loop is CASSVGQGPNQPQHF. The CDR3 coding sequence is TGTGCCAGCAGCGTAGGACAGGGGCCTAATCAGCCCCAGCATTTT.

The chain uses TRBV4-2 and TRBJ1-1; 7 bases are shared with TRBD1. The J segment lost 1 base and the V segment lost 0 bases, leaving 2 bases of the junction unmatched. This CDR3 has 15 amino acids. Germline CDR1 reads LGHNA; CDR2 reads YNFKEQ. The CDR3 DNA reads TGTGCCAGCAGCCAAGAAAGGGGGCGGAACACTGAAGCTTTCTTT. Protein sequence: CASSQERGRNTEAFF.

The chain links TRBV7-2 to TRBJ1-5; D may be TRBD1 (5 bases). The length of the CDR3 is 14 residues. The germline V and J ends were trimmed by 4 bases and 5 bases, with 12 bases remaining between them. Per the germline V gene, CDR1 is SGHTA and CDR2 is FQGNSA. The CDR3 DNA sequence: TGTGCCAGCAGCTATAACGGGGGGGATCAGCCCCAGCATTTT. It translates to CASSYNGGDQPQHF. The full variable domain, with the rest looked up from reference TRBV7-2 and TRBJ1-5, is GAGVSQSPSNKVTEKGKDVELRCDPISGHTALYWYRQSLGQGLEFLIYFQGNSAPDKSGLPSDRFSAERTGGSVSTLTIQRTQQEDSAVYLCASSYNGGDQPQHFGDGTRLSIL.

In its sample, this clone ranks as large. The chain employs TRBV27 and TRBJ1-5; D remains ambiguous. With 1 base removed from V and 6 bases from J, the gap between germline ends came to 7 bases. CDR1 and CDR2 (germline): MNHEY, SMNVEV (reference sequence). This CDR3 is 13 amino acids long. This CDR3 is CASSLLNGQPQHF. The CDR3, as DNA: TGTGCCAGCAGTTTATTGAACGGTCAGCCCCAGCATTTT.

V and J are TRBV15 and TRBJ2-5, with D tentatively TRBD1 (6 bases). Germline CDR1 reads LNHNV; CDR2 reads YYDKDF (reference sequence). Trimming took 1 base from V and 5 from J, leaving 14 bases between them. This CDR3 has 15 residues. The DNA of the CDR3 is TGTGCCACCAGCAGAGGCACAGGGAGTGAGGAGACCCAGTACTTC. This sequence encodes CATSRGTGSEETQYF.

The V and J genes are TRBV30 and TRBJ1-2; 7 bases are a match to TRBD1. V lost 1 base to trimming and J lost 5 bases; unmatched junction nucleotides: 10. The CDR3 has 15 residues. CDR1 GTSNPN and CDR2 SVGIG come from the germline V gene (reference sequence). The DNA for the CDR3 is TGTGCCTGGAGTGCCCAGGACAGGAAGGCTTATGGCTACACCTTC. Encoded protein: CAWSAQDRKAYGYTF. The whole variable domain, remainder taken from reference TRBV30 and TRBJ1-2, is SQTIHQWPATLVQPVGSPLSLECTVEGTSNPNLYWYRQAAGRGLQLLFYSVGIGQISSEVPQNLSASRPQDRQFILSSKKLLLSDSGFYLCAWSAQDRKAYGYTFGSGTRLTVV.

The table lists this clone with a few counts. V is TRBV11-2 and J is TRBJ1-2; D gene unclear. The CDR3 contains 13 residues. Trimming removed 1 base at V and 2 bases at J, with 5 bases between. Germline CDR1 reads SGHAT; CDR2 reads FQNNGV. Here the CDR3 reads CASSLVQNYGYTF. DNA of the CDR3: TGTGCCAGCAGCTTAGTTCAGAACTATGGCTACACCTTC.

Regarding this clone: Germline is not matched at one junction end, which may reflect a read error. The chain uses TRBV2 and TRBJ2-7; possibly TRBD1 for D (6 bases). The CDR3 is made up of 13 amino acids. CDR1 SNHLY and CDR2 FYNNEI come from the germline V gene. The CDR3 DNA reads as TGTGCCAGCACACTTGAGGCCCAAGGGACATTTCTCTTC. Encoded protein: CASTLEAQGTFLF.

Details on this clone: The junction departs from germline at one end; a sequencing error may be responsible. This same CDR3 is encoded by further DNA sequences in the sample. V and J are TRBV5-4 and TRBJ2-2; 7 nucleotides match TRBD2. The CDR3 has 17 residues. Germline V gives CDR1 SGHNT, CDR2 YYREEE (reference sequence). The CDR3 is CASSSAGTTLNTGELFF. CDR3 nucleotide sequence: TGCGCCAGCAGCTCTGCCGGGACTACTCTTAACACCGGGGAGCTGTTTTTT.

This chain joins TRBV25-1 and TRBJ2-2; 8 bases agree with TRBD1. The CDR3 consists of 14 residues. The V gene's germline CDR1 is MGHDK and CDR2 SYGVNS. J gave up 3 bases and V 3 bases, and 0 bases lay outside the gene matches. The CDR3 reads CASSEDRDTGELFF. DNA of the CDR3: TGTGCCAGCAGTGAGGACAGGGACACCGGGGAGCTGTTTTTT.

The V gene is TRBV7-6, the J gene TRBJ2-6, with 7 bases identical to TRBD1. The trim removed 1 base at V and 3 bases at J, leaving 9 bases unmatched. This CDR3 comprises 18 residues. The germline CDR1 and CDR2 sequences are SGHVS and FNYEAQ. Written as DNA, the CDR3 is TGTGCCAGCAGCTTAGGAATGAACAGGGGTAGTGGGGCCAACGTCCTGACTTTC. Translating gives CASSLGMNRGSGANVLTF.

The genes are TRBV14 and TRBJ2-4, with TRBD1 identical over 8 bases. From germline, CDR1 is SGHDN and CDR2 FVKESK. V trimming: 1 base; J trimming: 3 bases; junction bases outside the gene matches: 11. CDR3 length: 18 amino acids. Here the CDR3 DNA reads TGTGCCAGCAGCCAAGGTCCAGGACAGGGTTTGGTCAAAAACATTCAGTACTTC. It specifies CASSQGPGQGLVKNIQYF.

The chain uses TRBV5-1 and TRBJ1-1, with 7 positions matching TRBD1. Germline V gene data show CDR1 as SGHRS and CDR2 as YFSETQ. The CDR3 consists of 15 residues. V was pared by 4 bases and J by 4 bases, with 10 bases of the junction left unmatched. This CDR3 reads CASSLETGRITEAFF. The CDR3 bases are TGCGCCAGCAGCCTCGAGACAGGGAGAATCACTGAAGCTTTCTTT.

This clone has just one count. The chain uses TRBV5-6 and TRBJ2-1; 8 nucleotides match TRBD1. Trimming cost V 0 bases and J 8 bases; bases outside gene matches: 7. This CDR3 contains 15 residues. Germline-derived CDR1 and CDR2 are SGHDT and YYEEEE. CDR3 nucleotide sequence: TGTGCCAGCAGCTTGGGGTCAGGGGGCTGGGATGAGCAGTTCTTC. Its translation is CASSLGSGGWDEQFF.

The rearrangement joins TRBV19 to TRBJ2-1; D gene uncertain. Germline V gene sequence: CDR1 LNHDA, CDR2 SQIVND (reference sequence). V was clipped by 7 bases and J by 6 bases, with 10 bases between them. The CDR3 runs to 12 residues. The CDR3 bases are TGTGCCAGTACAGATTTCTCCAATGAGCAGTTCTTC. Its protein is CASTDFSNEQFF.

The chain has TRBV5-1 and TRBJ2-6; no reliable D call. Germline CDR1 is SGHRS and CDR2 is YFSETQ. There are 16 residues in the CDR3. V was cut by 0 bases and J by 0 bases, with 7 bases left in between. For the CDR3, the DNA is TGCGCCAGCAGCTTGGCCAGAACCTCTGGGGCCAACGTCCTGACTTTC. Protein product: CASSLARTSGANVLTF.

The chain joins TRBV9 to TRBJ1-4, with 9 bases identical to TRBD1. Germline CDR1 and CDR2: SGDLS and YYNGEE. This CDR3 has 16 residues. V lost 3 bases and J lost 7; bases outside the gene matches: 10. CDR3 nucleotide sequence: TGTGCCAGCAGCGCCACCGGGACAGGGACTTTTGAAAAACTGTTTTTT. It specifies CASSATGTGTFEKLFF.

Here the CDR3 DNA reads TGCGCCAGCAGTGAACAGAGCACAGATACGCAGTATTTT. Its protein product is CASSEQSTDTQYF. This sequence joins TRBV10-2 and TRBJ2-3; D uncertain. The V gene lost 3 bases and the J gene lost 0 bases, with 4 bases spanning the gap. The germline CDR1 and CDR2 sequences are WSHSY and SAAADI. The CDR3 covers 13 residues.